These T cell receptor beta chains were read from a single sample in a study of OX40 agonist ivuxolimab in advanced cancers. TCRdb's table, derived via immunoSEQ multiplex PCR, lists solely in-frame clones and lacks some. The sample records about 90,000 clones, approximately 90% being singletons. The specimen was CD4+ or CD8+ T cells sorted from blood, collected in a trial of the OX40 agonist ivuxolimab. The receptor source for this set is an adult with an advanced solid tumor such as melanoma, head and neck, liver or kidney cancer. The conserved cysteine and the conserved F or W are not part of the CDR3 here. The listing skips clone size in some rows; elsewhere it reads once, few, many or a size class.

J | size | V | CDR3
TRBJ2-5 | - | TRBV30 | AWTGSGETQY
TRBJ2-7 | once | TRBV2 | ASSAGLEQY
TRBJ2-7 | - | TRBV7-9 | ASSISGPSSYEQY
TRBJ1-2 | - | TRBV7-2 | AVRGTDYGYT
TRBJ1-1 | - | TRBV7-2 | ASSLALGTANTEAF
TRBJ2-5 | - | TRBV9 | ASSVVRDKRNKRETQY
TRBJ1-6 | - | TRBV2 | ASSETRYNSPLH
TRBJ2-1 | - | TRBV4-3 | ASSQDPPMTSGSVGEQF
TRBJ2-4 | - | TRBV2 | ASAAPGKNIQY
TRBJ1-1 | - | TRBV6-4 | ASSADTNTEAF
TRBJ2-1 | - | TRBV29-1 | SVSLAGVYNEQF
TRBJ2-1 | - | TRBV4-2 | ASSQLLAGITNEQF
TRBJ2-3 | - | TRBV7-2 | ASSLAVGASGYTQY
TRBJ2-7 | once | TRBV18 | ASSPGAGANEQY
TRBJ2-5 | once | TRBV27 | ASRLIPGGGPTQETQY